This TCR beta chain came from a study of prognosis after radiotherapy for stage I lung cancer. About the study: Every lung cancer patient of the non-small cell type was deemed medically inoperable.

The germline V gene has CDR1 LNHDA and CDR2 SQIVND (reference sequence). The V gene end was trimmed by 6 bases and the J gene end by 8 bases; junction bases not matched to a gene: 9. This CDR3 has 14 residues. Amplicons of TCR beta CDR3 were generated from genomic DNA by two-round multiplex PCR. With primers specific to each TRBV and TRBJ gene, the first-round PCR was performed. TCRdb reprocessed the multiplex PCR reads via MiXCR and lists one record per CDR3 protein. The data show tens of thousands of distinct CDR3 sequences, approximately 35% seen once. The sample holds many counts of this clonotype.

Source: PBMCs, taken before or after stereotactic body radiation therapy (not recorded which). This sequence was found in a donor at least 50 years old with non-small cell lung cancer. This sequence joins TRBV19 and TRBJ1-4; the match to TRBD1 covers 7 bases. The CDR3 region is CASRIGTAREKLFF. In DNA, the CDR3 is TGTGCCAGTAGGATCGGGACAGCGAGGGAAAAACTGTTTTTT. Full variable domain (remainder filled in from reference TRBV19 and TRBJ1-4): DGGITQSPKYLFRKEGQNVTLSCEQNLNHDAMYWYRQDPGQGLRLIYYSQIVNDFQKGDIAEGYSVSREKKESFPLTVTSAQKNPTAFYLCASRIGTAREKLFFGSGTQLSVL.